This T cell receptor (beta chain) was sequenced during a study of T cell responses to AZD1222 COVID-19 vaccine. Using immunoSEQ multiplex PCR, the repertoire was profiled, and TCRdb retains in-frame clones only, with some absent. The table shows around 150,000 clones, with 88% occurring only once. This CDR3 is 15 amino acids long. V was clipped by 2 bases and J by 5 bases, with 16 bases between them. Germline assignment: CDR1 SGHNT and CDR2 YYREEE (reference sequence). This material consisted of peripheral blood, taken 28 days after the second AZD1222 dose. This chain uses TRBV5-4 with TRBJ2-5; TRBD1 or TRBD2 may be the D gene (7 bases each). The clonotype was recovered from an adult who received the AZD1222 COVID-19 vaccine. The CDR3 loop is CASSFWGRGLETQYF. The CDR3 nucleotides read TGTGCCAGCAGCTTTTGGGGGAGGGGGCTGGAGACCCAGTACTTC. Looking up the rest from reference TRBV5-4 and TRBJ2-5 gives the full variable domain: ETGVTQSPTHLIKTRGQQVTLRCSSQSGHNTVSWYQQALGQGPQFIFQYYREEENGRGNFPPRFSGLQFPNYSSELNVNALELDDSALYLCASSFWGRGLETQYFGPGTRLLVL.